These 7 T cell receptor beta chains share one sample of origin, sequenced in a study of blood T cells in healthy people across ages. Combining a sample-barcoded 5' primer with a J-beta primer mix, a second PCR ran for about 6 to 12 cycles. MiXCR, run by TCRdb on the 5' RACE reads, gives a single entry per CDR3 protein. The table shows 550,000 to 600,000 distinct CDR3 sequences, with around half occurring only once. The sequencing input was blood. Receptors originate from an older man in good health.

In nucleotides, the CDR3 is TGTGCCAGCAGTGCAGCGGGACCGGGACAGGGGTTTGAAAAACTGTTTTTT. This translates into CASSAAGPGQGFEKLFF. The rearrangement joins TRBV2 to TRBJ1-4; 10 nucleotides align to TRBD1. The CDR3 length is 17 residues. CDR1 and CDR2 (germline): SNHLY, FYNNEI. Unmatched junction bases numbered 12, after V lost 4 bases and J lost 7 bases.

The CDR3 DNA sequence: TGTGCCAGCAGCGCCAGACTAGCATTGTCGCAGAATGAGCAGTTCTTC. Protein sequence: CASSARLALSQNEQFF. The chain links TRBV7-2 to TRBJ2-1; 7 positions agree with TRBD2. The CDR3 consists of 16 residues. The germline V gene encodes CDR1 SGHTA and CDR2 FQGNSA. Losses at the gene ends were 5 bases for V and 7 bases for J; bases not matched to a gene: 14.

The rearrangement links TRBV27 to TRBJ1-1, with 7 bases that match TRBD1. With 6 bases clipped from V and 5 bases from J, the junction kept 9 bases outside the gene matches. Germline V gives CDR1 MNHEY, CDR2 SMNVEV (reference sequence). This CDR3 is built from 14 residues. The CDR3 sequence: CASSPQTGYTEAFF. The CDR3 DNA is TGTGCCAGCAGCCCCCAGACAGGGTATACTGAAGCTTTCTTT.

The chain is built from TRBV20-1 and TRBJ2-3, with 8 nucleotides matching TRBD2. CDR1 and CDR2 from the germline V gene are DFQATT and SNEGSKA (reference sequence). V lost 6 bases to trimming and J lost 5 bases; unmatched junction nucleotides: 10. The CDR3 is made up of 14 amino acids. This CDR3 is CSASSGSGIDTQYF. CDR3 sequence (DNA): TGCAGTGCCTCAAGCGGGAGTGGTATAGATACGCAGTATTTT.

The table lists this clonotype with a few counts. The chain carries TRBV28 and TRBJ2-3; TRBD1 agrees at 10 bases. The trim removed 8 bases at V and 3 bases at J, leaving 11 bases unmatched. Per germline, CDR1 MDHEN and CDR2 SYDVKM. The CDR3 covers 16 residues. The CDR3 loop is CASPPVGDRGTDTQYF. As DNA, the CDR3 is TGTGCCAGCCCCCCCGTTGGGGACAGGGGAACAGATACGCAGTATTTT.

At least ten counts were recorded for this clonotype. This chain joins TRBV6-5 and TRBJ2-7, with 7 positions matching TRBD1. Losses at the gene ends were 8 bases for V and 6 bases for J; bases not matched to a gene: 7. CDR1 is MNHEY and CDR2 is SVGAGI in the germline V gene. The CDR3 length is 12 residues. The CDR3 DNA follows: TGTGCCAGCCGTGACAGGGATACCGAGCAGTACTTC. It translates to CASRDRDTEQYF.

This clonotype was seen more than once but under ten times. The rearrangement joins TRBV7-2 to TRBJ2-2, with D maybe TRBD2 (6 bases). Deletions cut 2 bases from V and 5 bases from J, with 24 bases between. Germline CDR1 and CDR2: SGHTA and FQGNSA. The CDR3 extends over 19 amino acids. The DNA for the CDR3 is TGTGCCAGCAGCTTATGGTCTGCGGGGACGGGAAGTCGGACCGGGGAGCTGTTTTTT. Amino acid sequence: CASSLWSAGTGSRTGELFF.